These 4 T cell receptor beta chains were sequenced from one sample in a study of cytomegalovirus exposure and HLA in healthy donors (dated by TCRdb to about 2017). Libraries were constructed by the immunoSEQ multiplex PCR assay. For the multiplex PCR, a mixture combining 60 forward primers for TCR Vbeta segments and 13 reverse primers for TCR Jbeta segments was used. Sourced from immuneACCESS, this table was stored by TCRdb with only in-frame sequences that have V and J called. A share of the clones is absent; for the studies checked, an unresolved V gene accounts for under half, and the remainder has no known explanation. Counted in this sample were fewer than 250,000 clones; around 79% of them appeared once. The ten largest account for 1.5% to 2% of the sample. Sample: PBMCs. Receptor source: a man between 18 and 29 years old in good health and CMV-seronegative.

V is TRBV5-6 and J is TRBJ1-2, with a possible D match to TRBD1 (5 bases). The CDR3 totals 16 residues. V was clipped by 2 bases and J by 5 bases, with 19 bases between them. Germline V gene sequence: CDR1 SGHDT, CDR2 YYEEEE. The CDR3 bases are TGTGCCAGCAGCTTCATTCCTGGGGGGATCGGGTATGGCTACACCTTC. Translated: CASSFIPGGIGYGYTF.

The CDR3 region is CASSLGSGDLNTEAFF. DNA for the CDR3: TGTGCCAGCAGCTTAGGATCAGGGGATCTGAACACTGAAGCTTTCTTT. The V call is TRBV7-9, the J call TRBJ1-1; possibly TRBD1 for D (6 bases). Germline CDR1 SEHNR, CDR2 FQNEAQ (reference sequence). The CDR3 runs 16 residues. V dropped 1 base and J dropped 0 bases, with 12 bases sitting between them.

As regards this clone: The same CDR3 can be traced to other DNA sequences in this sample. DNA for the CDR3: TGTGCCAGCAGCGTAGATCCCCTAGCGGGGGGAAACAATGAGCAGTTCTTC. It translates to CASSVDPLAGGNNEQFF. J is TRBJ2-1 and V is TRBV9; 11 bases are shared with TRBD2. Trimming removed 0 bases from V and 5 bases from J; junction bases left unmatched: 7. The CDR3 is 17 amino acids. The V gene's germline CDR1 is SGDLS and CDR2 YYNGEE.

The rearrangement links TRBV7-8 to TRBJ1-1; 8 nucleotides line up with TRBD1. With V trimmed by 1 base and J by 5 bases, 6 bases remained unmatched. The CDR3 extends over 15 amino acids. The V gene's germline CDR1 is SGHVS and CDR2 FQNEAQ. The CDR3 DNA is TGTGCCAGCAGCTTAGGGTGGACAGGGTTGACTGAAGCTTTCTTT. This codes for CASSLGWTGLTEAFF.